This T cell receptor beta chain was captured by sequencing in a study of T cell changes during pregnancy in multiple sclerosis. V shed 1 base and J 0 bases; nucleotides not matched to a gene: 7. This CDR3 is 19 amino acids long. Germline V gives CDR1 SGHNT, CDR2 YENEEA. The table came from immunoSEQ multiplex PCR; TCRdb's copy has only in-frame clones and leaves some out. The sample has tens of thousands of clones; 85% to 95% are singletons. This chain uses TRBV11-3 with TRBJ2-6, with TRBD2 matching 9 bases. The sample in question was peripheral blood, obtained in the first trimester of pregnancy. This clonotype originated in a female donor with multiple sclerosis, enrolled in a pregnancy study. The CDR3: CASSLGGTSLSSGANVLTF. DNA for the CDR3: TGTGCCAGCAGCTTAGGGGGGACTAGCTTGAGCTCTGGGGCCAACGTCCTGACTTTC.